Sequencing of this T cell receptor (beta chain) was carried out in a study of blood T cell repertoires in COVID-19. The overall study: COVID-19 samples collected from the United States, Italy and Spain covered acute and convalescent phases. Nucleic acid was either cDNA or gDNA, and it came from T cells, B-cell-depleted T cells, or PBMCs.

Original analysis: By means of reference gene primer amplification, nucleated cell counts were estimated. TCRdb's table, derived via immunoSEQ multiplex PCR, lists solely in-frame clones and lacks some. V and J calls and clone size are given by that table; D and trimming were obtained from the DNA. The sample includes 200,000 to 250,000 clones, more than 70% seen only once; the top ten take approximately 3.8%. The CDR3 contains 13 residues. Trimming left V 3 bases short and J 1 base short, with 4 bases between. Germline CDR1 is LNHDA and CDR2 is SQIVND (reference sequence). The TCR comes from a woman at least 80 years old with acute or convalescent COVID-19. Sequencing was done on a sample of peripheral blood. The genes are TRBV19 and TRBJ1-3; no definite D call. The CDR3 here is CASSITSGNTIYF. The CDR3 DNA sequence: TGTGCCAGTAGTATTACATCTGGAAACACCATATATTTT.